These T cell receptor beta chains were read from a single sample in a study of cytomegalovirus exposure and HLA in healthy donors. Generated by immunoSEQ multiplex PCR, the TCRdb table keeps only in-frame clones and is missing some. The top ten hold around 1% of the sample, which has 200,000 to 250,000 clones, 75% to 90% seen once. Sample: PBMCs. These receptors came from a woman younger than 35 in good health and CMV-seronegative. The CDR3 runs from the conserved cysteine through the conserved F or W. A D gene is named only where the DNA matches it firmly. Where a row states a size, it is once, few, many or the class of an expanded clone; other rows omit it.

clone_size	j_call	d_call	v_call	cdr3_aa	cdr3_nt
.	TRBJ2-5	TRBD1	TRBV2	CASSSQGAGVQETQYF	TGTGCCAGCAGTTCTCAGGGGGCTGGTGTCCAAGAGACCCAGTACTTC
.	TRBJ2-7	.	TRBV7-8	CASSRGGRSSYEQYF	TGTGCCAGCAGCCGAGGAGGGAGGAGCTCCTACGAGCAGTACTTC
.	TRBJ1-1	.	TRBV4-2	CASSRREGATEAFF	TGTGCCAGCAGCCGCCGAGAGGGAGCAACTGAAGCTTTCTTT
.	TRBJ1-4	.	TRBV18	CASSPPGRVEEKLFF	TGTGCCAGCTCACCACCGGGGAGGGTAGAGGAAAAACTGTTTTTT
.	TRBJ2-7	TRBD1	TRBV29-1	CSAMKRTGDNEQYF	TGCAGCGCTATGAAGCGGACAGGGGATAACGAGCAGTACTTC
few	TRBJ2-5	.	TRBV6-5	CASSRTAHPQETQYF	TGTGCCAGCAGTCGGACAGCCCACCCCCAAGAGACCCAGTACTTC
.	TRBJ2-7	.	TRBV14	CASSQVGGAYEQYF	TGTGCCAGCAGCCAAGTAGGGGGAGCCTACGAGCAGTACTTC
.	TRBJ2-7	TRBD2	TRBV6-5	CASRETSGISYEQYF	TGTGCCAGCAGGGAGACTAGCGGGATCTCGTACGAGCAGTACTTC
.	TRBJ2-1	TRBD1	TRBV5-4	CASARTGDSYNEQFF	TGTGCCAGCGCCCGGACAGGGGATTCCTACAATGAGCAGTTCTTC
few	TRBJ1-2	.	TRBV19	CASSITGIGYTF	TGTGCCAGTAGTATAACAGGGATCGGCTACACCTTC
.	TRBJ1-5	TRBD1	TRBV10-2	CASSWTGQVDQPQHF	TGCGCCAGCAGTTGGACAGGGCAGGTGGACCAGCCCCAGCATTTT
.	TRBJ1-2	.	TRBV5-4	CASSPGQNGYTF	TGTGCCAGCAGTCCCGGACAGAATGGCTACACCTTC
.	TRBJ1-2	.	TRBV7-9	CASSLNAGSNYGYTF	TGTGCCAGCAGCTTAAATGCAGGTTCTAACTATGGCTACACCTTC
.	TRBJ1-2	TRBD1	TRBV7-6	CASSSGQAGYGYTF	TGTGCCAGCAGTTCCGGACAGGCGGGCTATGGCTACACCTTC